This T cell receptor beta chain was sequenced in a study of T cell clonotyping in hematopoietic cell transplantation. Study background: Recipient samples before transplant were obtained post-cytoreduction.

About this clone: Its target is unknown.

Time point defined: recipient sample about 28 days before transplant, after cytoreduction. Some clones are missing from TCRdb's copy, which holds only in-frame ones; the method was immunoSEQ multiplex PCR. Of tens of thousands of clones in the sample, 85% to 95% were seen once. CDR1 and CDR2 from the germline V gene are GTSNPN and SVGIG (reference sequence). This CDR3 is built from 15 residues. Trimming took 1 base from V and 2 from J; bases not matched to a gene: 5. Whole-study findings and limits: Recipient TCR diversity dropped after transplant; expanded clonotypes rose from day 30 to 180.

Material: peripheral blood mononuclear cells, obtained before stem cell transplant. This rearrangement joins TRBV30 to TRBJ2-3, with TRBD1 identical over 8 bases. The clonotype was recovered from a man in his forties with chronic myeloid leukemia. Some clones in this sample may be carry-over from other donors' samples. Here the CDR3 reads CAWSARTGPTDTQYF. In DNA, the CDR3 is TGTGCCTGGAGTGCACGGACAGGGCCCACAGATACGCAGTATTTT.